This is a list of T cell receptor beta chains from one sample in a study of blood T cell repertoires in COVID-19. Generated by immunoSEQ multiplex PCR, the TCRdb table keeps only in-frame clones and is missing some. The profile shows some 98,000 clones, 65% to 90% of them singletons. The specimen was peripheral blood. These receptors all stem from a man between 65 and 85 years old with active or convalescent COVID-19. CDR3s include the opening cysteine and the closing phenylalanine or tryptophan. Fields, in order: V gene, clone size, D gene, J gene, CDR3 protein, CDR3 DNA. A D gene is named only where the DNA matches it firmly. Size is omitted from some rows. Given values are once, few, many or a class for expanded clones.

TRBV11-3	.	TRBD1	TRBJ2-6	CASSTRQGPSSGANVLTF	TGTGCCAGCAGCACCAGACAGGGCCCCAGCTCTGGGGCCAACGTCCTGACTTTC
TRBV27	.	TRBD1	TRBJ2-5	CASSARGQTQETQYF	TGTGCCAGCAGTGCTCGGGGACAGACCCAAGAGACCCAGTACTTC
TRBV2	.	.	TRBJ2-1	CASSTVGGSYNEQFF	TGTGCCAGCAGTACAGTCGGGGGTTCCTACAATGAGCAGTTCTTC
TRBV27	few	.	TRBJ2-6	CASSTQGRVLSGANVLTF	TGTGCCAGCAGTACCCAGGGCAGGGTACTTTCTGGGGCCAACGTCCTGACTTTC
TRBV7-2	few	TRBD2	TRBJ2-5	CASSLVLAGNPYQETQYF	TGTGCCAGCAGCTTAGTACTAGCGGGGAACCCGTACCAAGAGACCCAGTACTTC
TRBV11-3	.	.	TRBJ2-4	CASSPRGLGLAKNIQYF	TGTGCCAGCAGCCCCCGCGGTCTCGGACTAGCCAAAAACATTCAGTACTTC
TRBV9	.	.	TRBJ2-2	CASSGTLNTGELFF	TGTGCCAGCAGCGGGACATTGAACACCGGGGAGCTGTTTTTT
TRBV19	.	TRBD1	TRBJ1-5	CASSKGGQGIQPQHF	TGTGCCAGTAGTAAGGGGGGACAGGGGATTCAGCCCCAGCATTTT
TRBV18	.	.	TRBJ2-7	CASSPMGTSLVF	TGTGCCAGCTCACCTATGGGCACAAGCCTGGTCTTC
TRBV4-1	few	.	TRBJ2-3	CASSQGSLGTDTQYF	TGCGCCAGCAGCCAGGGGAGTCTGGGCACAGATACGCAGTATTTT
TRBV5-6	.	TRBD2	TRBJ2-5	CASSLESGGAQYF	TGTGCCAGCAGCTTGGAGAGCGGGGGGGCCCAGTACTTC
TRBV5-1	.	TRBD1	TRBJ2-4	CASSIHRGQRNIQYF	TGCGCCAGCAGCATACACAGGGGGCAAAGAAACATTCAGTACTTC
TRBV7-6	.	.	TRBJ2-5	CASSFRETQYF	TGTGCCAGCAGCTTCCGAGAGACCCAGTACTTC
TRBV4-1	.	TRBD1	TRBJ2-7	CASSRGGQGAYEQYF	TGCGCCAGCAGCCGCGGGGGACAGGGGGCCTACGAGCAGTACTTC
TRBV9	.	TRBD1	TRBJ2-7	CASSAGQGSSYEQYF	TGTGCCAGCAGTGCTGGACAGGGCAGCTCCTACGAGCAGTACTTC
TRBV19	.	TRBD2	TRBJ2-7	CASSARSSGSYEQYF	TGTGCCAGTAGTGCCCGCTCTAGCGGCTCCTACGAGCAGTACTTC
TRBV4-2	.	TRBD2	TRBJ2-5	CASSQDGGGGTETQYF	TGTGCCAGCAGCCAAGACGGCGGGGGGGGGACAGAGACCCAGTACTTC
TRBV3-1/TRBV3-2	.	TRBD1	TRBJ1-2	CASSHAGQVFYGYTF	TGTGCCAGCAGCCACGCGGGACAGGTCTTCTATGGCTACACCTTC
TRBV14	.	.	TRBJ1-2	CASSSGQGGYGYTF	TGTGCCAGCAGCTCCGGGCAGGGAGGCTATGGCTACACCTTC
TRBV4-2	.	.	TRBJ2-1	CASSRDWGGHNEQFF	TGTGCCAGCAGCAGAGACTGGGGGGGCCACAATGAGCAGTTCTTC
TRBV6-5	few	.	TRBJ2-7	CASSRDGVEQYF	TGTGCCAGCAGTCGCGACGGGGTCGAGCAGTACTTC
TRBV11-3	.	.	TRBJ2-7	CASSLAGPYEQYF	TGTGCCAGCAGCTTAGCTGGCCCCTACGAGCAGTACTTC
TRBV5-8	.	.	TRBJ2-3	CASSSRQSRTDTQYF	TGTGCCAGCAGCTCCAGACAGAGTCGCACAGATACGCAGTATTTT
TRBV5-6	.	TRBD2	TRBJ2-7	CASSYAGGGSSYEQYF	TGTGCCAGCAGCTACGCCGGGGGGGGAAGCTCCTACGAGCAGTACTTC
TRBV7-3	.	.	TRBJ2-3	CASSRGSGDTQYF	TGTGCCAGCAGCCGAGGTAGCGGAGATACGCAGTATTTT
TRBV30	.	TRBD1	TRBJ1-2	CASDRDYGYTF	TGTGCTTCGGACAGGGACTATGGCTACACCTTC
TRBV6-1	.	TRBD2	TRBJ2-3	CASSELLAGLTDTQYF	TGTGCCAGCAGTGAACTACTAGCGGGGCTCACAGATACGCAGTATTTT
TRBV3-1/TRBV3-2	.	TRBD1	TRBJ1-2	CASSLRQGAGGYTF	TGTGCCAGCAGCCTCCGACAGGGGGCGGGCGGCTACACCTTC
TRBV5-4	.	TRBD1	TRBJ1-4	CASRDRANEKLFF	TGTGCCAGCAGGGACAGGGCCAATGAAAAACTGTTTTTT